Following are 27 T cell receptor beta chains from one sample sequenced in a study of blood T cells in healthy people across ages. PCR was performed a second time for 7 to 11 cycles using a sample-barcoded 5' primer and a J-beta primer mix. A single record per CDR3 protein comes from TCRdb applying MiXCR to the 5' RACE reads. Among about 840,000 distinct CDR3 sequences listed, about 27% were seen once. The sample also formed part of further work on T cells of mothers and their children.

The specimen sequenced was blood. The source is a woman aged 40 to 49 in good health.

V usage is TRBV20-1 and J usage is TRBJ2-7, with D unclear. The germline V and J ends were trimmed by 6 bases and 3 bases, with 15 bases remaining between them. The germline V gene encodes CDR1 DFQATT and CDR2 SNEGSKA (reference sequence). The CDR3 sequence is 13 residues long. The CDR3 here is CSATTLRSYEQYF. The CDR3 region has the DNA TGCAGTGCGACGACACTAAGGAGCTACGAGCAGTACTTC.

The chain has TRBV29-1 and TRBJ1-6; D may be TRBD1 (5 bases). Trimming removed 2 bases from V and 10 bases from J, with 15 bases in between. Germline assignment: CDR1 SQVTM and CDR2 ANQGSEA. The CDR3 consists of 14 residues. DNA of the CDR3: TGCAGCGTTGAATGTGTCAGGGCGAGATCACCCCTCCACTTT. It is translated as CSVECVRARSPLHF.

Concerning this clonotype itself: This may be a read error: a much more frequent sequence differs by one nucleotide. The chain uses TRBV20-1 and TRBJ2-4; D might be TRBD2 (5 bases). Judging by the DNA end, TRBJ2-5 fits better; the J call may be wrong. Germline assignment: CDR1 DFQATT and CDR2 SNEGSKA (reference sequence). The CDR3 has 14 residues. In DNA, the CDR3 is TGCAGTGCTAGAGACGGAGGTGGGAGTGAGACCCAGTACTTC. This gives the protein CSARDGGGSETQYF.

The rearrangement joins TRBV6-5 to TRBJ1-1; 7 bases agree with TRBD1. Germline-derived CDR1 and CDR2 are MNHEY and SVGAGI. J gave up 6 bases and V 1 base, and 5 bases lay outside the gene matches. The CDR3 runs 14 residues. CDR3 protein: CASSYLQGIAEAFF. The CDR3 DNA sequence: TGTGCCAGCAGTTACTTACAGGGGATCGCTGAAGCTTTCTTT.

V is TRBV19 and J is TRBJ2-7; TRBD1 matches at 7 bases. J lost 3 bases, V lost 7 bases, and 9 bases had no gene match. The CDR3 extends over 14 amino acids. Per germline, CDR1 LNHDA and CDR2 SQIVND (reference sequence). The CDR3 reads CASTPTGAIYEQYF. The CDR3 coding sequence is TGTGCCAGTACCCCAACAGGGGCGATCTACGAGCAGTACTTC.

CDR3 sequence: CASSSGRNSPQHF. CDR3 bases: TGTGCCAGCAGCTCGGGCAGGAACAGCCCCCAGCATTTT. The genes are TRBV7-2 and TRBJ1-5; D unclear. The CDR3 has 13 residues. Trimming removed 4 bases from V and 10 bases from J, with 14 bases in between. Germline assignment: CDR1 SGHTA and CDR2 FQGNSA.

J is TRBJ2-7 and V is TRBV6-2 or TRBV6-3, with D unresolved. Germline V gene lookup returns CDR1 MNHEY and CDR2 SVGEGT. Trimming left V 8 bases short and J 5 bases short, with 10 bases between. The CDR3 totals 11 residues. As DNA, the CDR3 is TGTGCCAGCGGGGAACTTCACGAGCAGTACTTC. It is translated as CASGELHEQYF.

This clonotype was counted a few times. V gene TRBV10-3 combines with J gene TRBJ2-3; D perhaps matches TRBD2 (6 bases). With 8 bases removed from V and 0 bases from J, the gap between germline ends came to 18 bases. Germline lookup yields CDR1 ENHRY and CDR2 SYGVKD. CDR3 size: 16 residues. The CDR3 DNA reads TGTGCCATCGGGGAAGGGAGGTCCCTCAGCACAGATACGCAGTATTTT. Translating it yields CAIGEGRSLSTDTQYF.

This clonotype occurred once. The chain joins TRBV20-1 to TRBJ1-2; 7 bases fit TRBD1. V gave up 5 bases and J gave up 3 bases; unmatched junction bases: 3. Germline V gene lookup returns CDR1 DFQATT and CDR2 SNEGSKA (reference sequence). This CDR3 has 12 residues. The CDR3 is CSAWDSDYGYTF. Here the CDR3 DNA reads TGCAGTGCTTGGGACAGCGACTATGGCTACACCTTC.

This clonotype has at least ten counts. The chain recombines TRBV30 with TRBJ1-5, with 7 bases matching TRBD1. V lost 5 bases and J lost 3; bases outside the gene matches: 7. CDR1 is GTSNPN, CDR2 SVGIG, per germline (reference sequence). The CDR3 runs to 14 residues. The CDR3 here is CAWSTGPLNQPQHF. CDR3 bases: TGTGCCTGGTCGACAGGGCCCCTCAATCAGCCCCAGCATTTT.

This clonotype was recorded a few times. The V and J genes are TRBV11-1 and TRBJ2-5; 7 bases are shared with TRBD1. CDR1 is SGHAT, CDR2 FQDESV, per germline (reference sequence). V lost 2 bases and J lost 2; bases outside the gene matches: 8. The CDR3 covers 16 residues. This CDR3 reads CASSLRGPTRQETQYF. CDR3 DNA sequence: TGTGCCAGCAGCTTAAGGGGGCCCACTAGACAAGAGACCCAGTACTTC.

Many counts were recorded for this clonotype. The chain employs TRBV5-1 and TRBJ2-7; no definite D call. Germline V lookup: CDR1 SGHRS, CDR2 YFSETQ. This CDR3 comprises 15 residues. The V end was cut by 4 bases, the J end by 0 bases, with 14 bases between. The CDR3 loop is CASSHTQNSSYEQYF. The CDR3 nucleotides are TGCGCCAGCAGCCACACACAAAACAGCTCCTACGAGCAGTACTTC.

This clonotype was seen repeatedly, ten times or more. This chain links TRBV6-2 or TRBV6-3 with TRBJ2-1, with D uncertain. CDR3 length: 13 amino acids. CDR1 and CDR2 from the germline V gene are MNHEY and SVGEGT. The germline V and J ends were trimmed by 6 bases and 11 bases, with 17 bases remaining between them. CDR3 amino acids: CASSYPPHGQQFF. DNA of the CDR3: TGTGCCAGCAGCTATCCTCCCCACGGGCAGCAGTTCTTC.

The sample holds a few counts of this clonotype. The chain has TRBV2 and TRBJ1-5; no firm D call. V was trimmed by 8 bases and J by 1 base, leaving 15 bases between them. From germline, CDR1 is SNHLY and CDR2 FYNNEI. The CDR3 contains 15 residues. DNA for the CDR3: TGTGCCAGCCTAAAGGAAGGTCCGAGCAATCAGCCCCAGCATTTT. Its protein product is CASLKEGPSNQPQHF.

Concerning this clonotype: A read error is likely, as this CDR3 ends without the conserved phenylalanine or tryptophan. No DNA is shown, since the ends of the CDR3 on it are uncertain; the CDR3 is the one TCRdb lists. The CDR3 here is CASSTPWEGGDYGYTFGS. The chain links TRBV12-3 or TRBV12-4 to TRBJ2-5; the table gives TRBD1 as D, unverified against the DNA. Including both end residues, the CDR3 is 18 amino acids long.

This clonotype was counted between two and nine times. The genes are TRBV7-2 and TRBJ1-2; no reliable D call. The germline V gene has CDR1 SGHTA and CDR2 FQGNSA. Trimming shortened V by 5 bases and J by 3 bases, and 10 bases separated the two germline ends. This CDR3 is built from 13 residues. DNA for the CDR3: TGTGCCAGCAGCCCCGCCCGGGACTATGGCTACACCTTC. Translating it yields CASSPARDYGYTF.

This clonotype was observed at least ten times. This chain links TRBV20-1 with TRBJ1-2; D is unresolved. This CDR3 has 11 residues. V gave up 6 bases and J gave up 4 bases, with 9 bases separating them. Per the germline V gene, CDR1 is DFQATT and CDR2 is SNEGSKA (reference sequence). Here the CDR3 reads CSARTGYGYTF. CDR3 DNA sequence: TGCAGTGCGAGGACGGGCTATGGCTACACCTTC.

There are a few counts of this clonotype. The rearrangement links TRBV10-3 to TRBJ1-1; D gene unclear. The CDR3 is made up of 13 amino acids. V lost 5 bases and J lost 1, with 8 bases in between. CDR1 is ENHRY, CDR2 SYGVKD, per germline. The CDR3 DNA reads TGTGCCATCAGTTTCGACCAGAACACTGAAGCTTTCTTT. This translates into CAISFDQNTEAFF.

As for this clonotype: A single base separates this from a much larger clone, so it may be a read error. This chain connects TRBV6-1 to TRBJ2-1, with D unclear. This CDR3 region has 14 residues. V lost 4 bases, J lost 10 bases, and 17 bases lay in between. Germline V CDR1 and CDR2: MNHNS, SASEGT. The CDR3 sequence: CASSVDADGYEQFF. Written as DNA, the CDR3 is TGTGCCAGCAGTGTGGACGCGGATGGCTACGAGCAGTTCTTC.

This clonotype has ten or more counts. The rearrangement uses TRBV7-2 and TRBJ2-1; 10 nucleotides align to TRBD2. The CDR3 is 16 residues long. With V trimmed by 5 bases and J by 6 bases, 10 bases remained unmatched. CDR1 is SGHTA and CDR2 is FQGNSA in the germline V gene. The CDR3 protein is CASSPLISGGGNEQFF. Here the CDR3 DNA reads TGTGCCAGCAGCCCGCTTATCAGCGGGGGGGGCAATGAGCAGTTCTTC.

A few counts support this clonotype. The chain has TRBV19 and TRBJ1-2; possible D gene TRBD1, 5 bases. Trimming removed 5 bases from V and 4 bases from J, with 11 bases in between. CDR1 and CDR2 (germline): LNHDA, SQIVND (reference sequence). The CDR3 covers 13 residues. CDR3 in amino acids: CASSVDRFYGYTF. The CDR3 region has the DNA TGTGCCAGTAGTGTCGACAGATTCTATGGCTACACCTTC.

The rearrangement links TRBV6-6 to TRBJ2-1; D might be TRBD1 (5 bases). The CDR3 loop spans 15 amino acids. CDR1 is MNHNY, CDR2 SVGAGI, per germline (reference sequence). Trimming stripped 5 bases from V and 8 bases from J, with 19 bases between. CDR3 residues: CASSPLAGKVDEQFF. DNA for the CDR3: TGTGCCAGCAGTCCCCTCGCAGGGAAGGTTGATGAGCAGTTCTTC.

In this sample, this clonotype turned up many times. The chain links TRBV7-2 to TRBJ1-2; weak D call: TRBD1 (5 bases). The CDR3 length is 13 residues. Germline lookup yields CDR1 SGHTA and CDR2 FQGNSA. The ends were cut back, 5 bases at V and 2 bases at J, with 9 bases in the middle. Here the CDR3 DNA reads TGTGCCAGCAGCCGCGGGGGGAACTATGGCTACACCTTC. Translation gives CASSRGGNYGYTF.

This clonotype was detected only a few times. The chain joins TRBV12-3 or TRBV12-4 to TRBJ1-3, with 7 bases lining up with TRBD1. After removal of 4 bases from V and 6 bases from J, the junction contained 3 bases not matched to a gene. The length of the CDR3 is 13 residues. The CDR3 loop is CASSSTGINTIYF. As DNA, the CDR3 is TGTGCCAGCAGTTCGACAGGGATAAACACCATATATTTT.

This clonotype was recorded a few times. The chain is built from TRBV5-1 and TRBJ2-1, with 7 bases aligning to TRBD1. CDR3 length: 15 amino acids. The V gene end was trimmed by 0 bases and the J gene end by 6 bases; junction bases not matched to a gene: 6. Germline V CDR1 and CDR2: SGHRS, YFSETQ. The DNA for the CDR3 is TGCGCCAGCAGCTTGGTGGGCAGGGGGTCCAATGAGCAGTTCTTC. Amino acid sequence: CASSLVGRGSNEQFF.

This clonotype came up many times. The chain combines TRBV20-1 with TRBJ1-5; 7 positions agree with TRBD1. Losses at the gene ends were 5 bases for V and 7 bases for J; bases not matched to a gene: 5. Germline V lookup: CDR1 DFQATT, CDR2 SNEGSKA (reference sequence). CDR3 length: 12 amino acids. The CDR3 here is CSARQGGQPQHF. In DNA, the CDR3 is TGCAGTGCTCGTCAGGGGGGCCAGCCCCAGCATTTT.

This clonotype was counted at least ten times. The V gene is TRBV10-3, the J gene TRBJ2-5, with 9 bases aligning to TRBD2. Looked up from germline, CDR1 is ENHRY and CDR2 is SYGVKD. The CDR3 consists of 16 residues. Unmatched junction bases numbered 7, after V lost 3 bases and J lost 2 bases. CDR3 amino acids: CAISEGLAGEQETQYF. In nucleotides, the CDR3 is TGTGCCATCAGTGAAGGGTTAGCGGGAGAACAAGAGACCCAGTACTTC.